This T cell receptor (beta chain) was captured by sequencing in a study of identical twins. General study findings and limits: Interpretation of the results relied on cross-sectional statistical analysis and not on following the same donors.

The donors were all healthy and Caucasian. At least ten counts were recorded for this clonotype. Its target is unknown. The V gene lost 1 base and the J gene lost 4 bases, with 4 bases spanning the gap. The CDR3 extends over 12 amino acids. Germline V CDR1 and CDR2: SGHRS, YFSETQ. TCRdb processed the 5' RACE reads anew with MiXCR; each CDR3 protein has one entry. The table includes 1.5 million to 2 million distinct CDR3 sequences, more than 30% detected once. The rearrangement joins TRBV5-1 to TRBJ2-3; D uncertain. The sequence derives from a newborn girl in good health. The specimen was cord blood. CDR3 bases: TGCGCCAGCAGCTTGTTACCAGATACGCAGTATTTT. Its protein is CASSLLPDTQYF.